The 30 T cell receptor beta chains presented below share a single source sample, sequenced in a study of cytotoxic CD8 clonotypes in ibrutinib-treated CLL. Sequencing was performed with immunoSEQ multiplex PCR; in TCRdb, only in-frame clones are kept and a portion is missing. The sample consists of about 300,000 clones, 65% to 85% of them appearing once. The input for sequencing was PBMCs, taken at disease progression, from a patient treated with ibrutinib. These receptors originate from a human donor with chronic lymphocytic leukemia.

This clone was seen only a few times. The chain's CDR3 is CASSPPLPRNQPQHF. The CDR3 DNA follows: TGTGCCAGCTCACCACCGTTACCCCGCAATCAGCCCCAGCATTTT. This chain connects TRBV18 to TRBJ1-5; D gene uncertain. CDR3 length equals 15 residues. Per germline, CDR1 KGHSH and CDR2 LQKENI. V shed 0 bases and J shed 2 bases, with 8 bases lying between them.

The chain is built from TRBV4-3 and TRBJ2-3; D is possibly TRBD2 (5 bases). The CDR3 is made up of 17 amino acids. Between the trimmed V and J ends, which lost 3 bases and 6 bases, there was a span of 22 bases. Per germline, CDR1 LGHNA and CDR2 YSLEER. The CDR3 DNA is TGCGCCAGCAGCCAGGCGCCGCCTAGGGCCGGGGTTGATACGCAGTATTTT. Translating it yields CASSQAPPRAGVDTQYF.

J is TRBJ2-1 and V is TRBV5-1, with D possibly matching TRBD2 (6 bases). The CDR3 covers 16 residues. CDR1 and CDR2 (germline): SGHRS, YFSETQ. Trimming pared 0 bases from V and 2 bases from J, leaving 12 bases between. For the CDR3, the DNA is TGCGCCAGCAGCTTGGTTCGGCGGGGTACCTACAATGAGCAGTTCTTC. This encodes CASSLVRRGTYNEQFF.

This clone was seen more than once but under ten times. The chain uses TRBV19 and TRBJ2-7; no clear D. The CDR3 is 12 amino acids. With 7 bases removed from V and 2 bases from J, the gap between germline ends came to 9 bases. Germline V gene data show CDR1 as LNHDA and CDR2 as SQIVND (reference sequence). CDR3 nucleotide sequence: TGTGCCAGTACCTCTGGGGCCTACGAGCAGTACTTC. Translation: CASTSGAYEQYF.

The chain recombines TRBV5-1 with TRBJ1-1; D is unresolved. The CDR3 is 13 amino acids. The V end lost 0 bases, the J end lost 1 base, and 4 bases lay between the germline ends. The germline gives CDR1 SGHRS, CDR2 YFSETQ. The CDR3 nucleotides are TGCGCCAGCAGCTTGGGGCCGAACACTGAAGCTTTCTTT. Residues: CASSLGPNTEAFF.

The gene calls are TRBV29-1 and TRBJ1-1; 8 bases fit TRBD1. The CDR3 has 14 amino acids. After removal of 3 bases from V and 1 base from J, the junction contained 4 bases not matched to a gene. Germline-derived CDR1 and CDR2 are SQVTM and ANQGSEA. The CDR3 here is CSVEKTGENTEAFF. As DNA, the CDR3 is TGCAGCGTTGAGAAGACAGGGGAGAACACTGAAGCTTTCTTT. The whole variable domain, remainder taken from reference TRBV29-1 and TRBJ1-1, is SAVISQKPSRDICQRGTSLTIQCQVDSQVTMMFWYRQQPGQSLTLIATANQGSEATYESGFVIDKFPISRPNLTFSTLTVSNMSPEDSSIYLCSVEKTGENTEAFFGQGTRLTVV.

The chain employs TRBV29-1 and TRBJ1-2; 8 bases line up with TRBD1. The germline V gene has CDR1 SQVTM and CDR2 ANQGSEA. The CDR3 is 12 residues long. The junction had 4 bases not matched to a gene; V was cut back by 6 bases and J by 4 bases. Written as DNA, the CDR3 is TGCAGCGTGGAGACAGGGGCCTATGGCTACACCTTC. Protein sequence: CSVETGAYGYTF.

The chain combines TRBV29-1 with TRBJ2-7, with D perhaps TRBD2 (7 bases). Trimming shortened V by 7 bases and J by 1 base, and 17 bases separated the two germline ends. This CDR3 comprises 14 residues. CDR1 and CDR2 (germline): SQVTM, ANQGSEA. DNA for the CDR3: TGCAGCGCCCTGGGGGGGGCGAGGTCCTACGAGCAGTACTTC. Protein sequence: CSALGGARSYEQYF.

The genes are TRBV11-2 and TRBJ2-1; 9 nucleotides agree with TRBD2. Germline V gene lookup returns CDR1 SGHAT and CDR2 FQNNGV. This CDR3 region has 17 residues. V lost 1 base, J lost 2 bases, and 6 bases stayed unmatched. The DNA of the CDR3 is TGTGCCAGCAGCTTAGCGTATAGCGGGGGCCCCTACAATGAGCAGTTCTTC. Protein: CASSLAYSGGPYNEQFF. The complete variable domain, with remaining parts taken from reference TRBV11-2 and TRBJ2-1, reads EAGVAQSPRYKIIEKRQSVAFWCNPISGHATLYWYQQILGQGPKLLIQFQNNGVVDDSQLPKDRFSAERLKGVDSTLKIQPAKLEDSAVYLCASSLAYSGGPYNEQFFGPGTRLTVL.

The table lists this clone with a count of one. V is TRBV9 and J is TRBJ2-7; TRBD2 matches at 10 bases. This CDR3 has 15 amino acids. CDR1 is SGDLS and CDR2 is YYNGEE in the germline V gene. Trimming took 4 bases from V and 6 from J; bases not matched to a gene: 10. CDR3 bases: TGTGCCAGCAGCACTAGCGGGGACAGGAAGGGCGAGCAGTACTTC. It encodes CASSTSGDRKGEQYF. Using reference TRBV9 and TRBJ2-7 for the parts outside the CDR3, the full variable domain is DSGVTQTPKHLITATGQRVTLRCSPRSGDLSVYWYQQSLDQGLQFLIQYYNGEERAKGNILERFSAQQFPDLHSELNLSSLELGDSALYFCASSTSGDRKGEQYFGPGTRLTVT.

The V gene is TRBV7-9, the J gene TRBJ2-7; 10 bases map to TRBD1. The V and J ends lost 6 bases and 1 base, in that order; junction bases with no gene match: 12. Germline assignment: CDR1 SEHNR and CDR2 FQNEAQ (reference sequence). The CDR3 spans 17 residues. In DNA form, the CDR3 reads TGTGCCAGCAGTTTAATCGCCGGGACAGGGGCTTCCTACGAGCAGTACTTC. Translating gives CASSLIAGTGASYEQYF.

The chain has TRBV6-5 and TRBJ1-1; TRBD1 matches 8 bases. The CDR3 extends over 14 amino acids. In germline, CDR1 is MNHEY, CDR2 SVGAGI. Trimming at V came to 5 bases and at J to 3 bases, leaving 5 bases not matched to a gene. CDR3 DNA sequence: TGTGCCAGCAGTGGGGACAGGAGGTACACTGAAGCTTTCTTT. Translated: CASSGDRRYTEAFF.

The rearrangement uses TRBV9 and TRBJ1-2; 9 bases match TRBD1. The CDR3 has 15 residues. Germline V gives CDR1 SGDLS, CDR2 YYNGEE. The V and J ends lost 4 bases and 2 bases, in that order; junction bases with no gene match: 6. CDR3 in amino acids: CASSPRDRVNYGYTF. In DNA, the CDR3 is TGTGCCAGCAGCCCGCGGGACAGGGTAAACTATGGCTACACCTTC.

The chain has TRBV9 and TRBJ2-3; tentatively, D is TRBD1 (6 bases). The V gene's germline CDR1 is SGDLS and CDR2 YYNGEE. CDR3 length: 14 amino acids. Trimming removed 2 bases from V and 2 bases from J, with 9 bases in between. Here the CDR3 reads CASSVRDTTDTQYF. In DNA, the CDR3 is TGTGCCAGCAGCGTCCGGGACACCACAGATACGCAGTATTTT.

This clone was counted a single time. The rearrangement links TRBV29-1 to TRBJ2-2; 8 positions match TRBD1. V was clipped by 4 bases and J by 7 bases; unmatched bases: 11. CDR1 and CDR2 (germline): SQVTM, ANQGSEA. This CDR3 region has 15 residues. In DNA form, the CDR3 reads TGCAGCGTTGTGGGTGGCCAGGGGGCGGACGGGGAGCTGTTTTTT. It codes for CSVVGGQGADGELFF.

The rearrangement links TRBV7-9 to TRBJ2-3; TRBD2 is a possible D gene (6 bases). V was cut by 7 bases and J by 4 bases, with 12 bases left in between. Germline V lookup: CDR1 SEHNR, CDR2 FQNEAQ (reference sequence). The CDR3 is 13 residues long. The CDR3: CASTQGGADTQYF. As DNA, the CDR3 is TGTGCCAGCACCCAGGGCGGGGCAGATACGCAGTATTTT. Supplemented by reference TRBV7-9 and TRBJ2-3, the full variable domain reads DTGVSQNPRHKITKRGQNVTFRCDPISEHNRLYWYRQTLGQGPEFLTYFQNEAQLEKSRLLSDRFSAERPKGSFSTLEIQRTEQGDSAMYLCASTQGGADTQYFGPGTRLTVL.

V usage is TRBV2 and J usage is TRBJ1-2; no firm D call. The CDR3 has 16 residues. Trimming shortened V by 3 bases and J by 2 bases, and 16 bases separated the two germline ends. Germline assignment: CDR1 SNHLY and CDR2 FYNNEI. The CDR3 loop reads CASSDRGRRVNYGYTF. The CDR3 nucleotides are TGTGCCAGCAGTGACCGTGGCAGGCGAGTAAACTATGGCTACACCTTC.

The chain couples TRBV11-2 to TRBJ1-1; D gene uncertain. In germline, CDR1 is SGHAT, CDR2 FQNNGV. CDR3 length: 12 residues. Trimming pared 3 bases from V and 5 bases from J, leaving 7 bases between. The CDR3 here is CASSFLGTEAFF. The DNA of the CDR3 is TGTGCCAGCAGCTTTCTAGGGACTGAAGCTTTCTTT. Combining the CDR3 with reference TRBV11-2 and TRBJ1-1 gives the whole variable domain EAGVAQSPRYKIIEKRQSVAFWCNPISGHATLYWYQQILGQGPKLLIQFQNNGVVDDSQLPKDRFSAERLKGVDSTLKIQPAKLEDSAVYLCASSFLGTEAFFGQGTRLTVV.

The chain links TRBV7-9 to TRBJ2-5; D is unresolved. Looked up from germline, CDR1 is SEHNR and CDR2 is FQNEAQ (reference sequence). V was clipped by 0 bases and J by 0 bases, with 5 bases between them. The CDR3 has 14 amino acids. CDR3 coding DNA: TGTGCCAGCAGCTTAGCTGGGTACCAAGAGACCCAGTACTTC. Protein sequence: CASSLAGYQETQYF.

The chain has TRBV25-1 and TRBJ2-7, with TRBD1 as a possible D gene (6 bases). CDR3 length equals 13 residues. V was cut by 7 bases and J by 4 bases, with 14 bases left in between. CDR1 is MGHDK, CDR2 SYGVNS, per germline. The DNA for the CDR3 is TGTGCCAGCAATTTAGGGGGAGAGTACGAGCAGTACTTC. It encodes CASNLGGEYEQYF.

Only a few counts were recorded for this clone. The chain has TRBV28 and TRBJ2-7; tentatively, D is TRBD1 (5 bases). Looked up from germline, CDR1 is MDHEN and CDR2 is SYDVKM. This CDR3 is 13 amino acids long. The V and J ends lost 3 bases and 0 bases respectively, with 6 bases between them. In DNA form, the CDR3 reads TGTGCCAGCAGTTTGACAGTCTCCTACGAGCAGTACTTC. Residues: CASSLTVSYEQYF.

V and J are TRBV27 and TRBJ2-1; D tentatively reads TRBD1 or TRBD2 (5 bases each). Trimming took 2 bases from V and 10 from J, leaving 12 bases between them. The CDR3 is made up of 13 amino acids. Per the germline V gene, CDR1 is MNHEY and CDR2 is SMNVEV (reference sequence). The CDR3 nucleotides are TGTGCCAGCAGTTTAGGATCCTGGGGGGAGCAGTTCTTC. This codes for CASSLGSWGEQFF.

DNA for the CDR3: TGTGCCAGCAGCTTGGGTGTCGGGGGGATCTTACGTCAAGAGACCCAGTACTTC. Translated, it gives CASSLGVGGILRQETQYF. V and J are TRBV5-6 and TRBJ2-5; TRBD2 agrees at 7 bases. Looked up from germline, CDR1 is SGHDT and CDR2 is YYEEEE. The CDR3 consists of 18 residues. V gave up 0 bases and J gave up 2 bases; unmatched junction bases: 13.

The chain joins TRBV7-9 to TRBJ2-1, with D hard to call. CDR3 length equals 16 residues. Germline assignment: CDR1 SEHNR and CDR2 FQNEAQ (reference sequence). The V and J ends lost 1 base and 9 bases respectively, with 19 bases between them. The CDR3, as DNA: TGTGCCAGCAGCTTAGAGTTCGGCCACCCGTCCGGTGAGCAGTTCTTC. Translation: CASSLEFGHPSGEQFF.

CDR3 nucleotides: TGTGCCAGCAGTGCAAAGGGGACAGGTATCGGGCAGTACTTC. It encodes CASSAKGTGIGQYF. The rearrangement links TRBV6-1 to TRBJ2-7; 8 bases are shared with TRBD1. J was trimmed by 9 bases and V by 4 bases; bases with no gene match: 11. The length of the CDR3 is 14 residues. The germline V gene encodes CDR1 MNHNS and CDR2 SASEGT.

The V call is TRBV4-3, the J call TRBJ2-1, with D perhaps TRBD2 (6 bases). This CDR3 has 14 residues. With 4 bases removed from V and 4 bases from J, the gap between germline ends came to 11 bases. CDR1 and CDR2 (germline): LGHNA, YSLEER. The CDR3 sequence: CASSPARGYNEQFF. DNA of the CDR3: TGCGCCAGCAGCCCCGCGCGGGGTTACAATGAGCAGTTCTTC.

This chain links TRBV6-5 with TRBJ2-7; 10 bases match TRBD2. V lost 5 bases, J lost 7 bases, and 8 bases stayed unmatched. Germline V gives CDR1 MNHEY, CDR2 SVGAGI. The CDR3 is made up of 14 amino acids. CDR3 protein: CASSEVGLAMEQYF. CDR3 coding DNA: TGTGCCAGCAGTGAAGTGGGACTAGCGATGGAGCAGTACTTC.

The V and J genes are TRBV4-2 and TRBJ1-1; 8 nucleotides line up with TRBD1. The CDR3 runs to 16 residues. V shed 1 base and J 1 base; nucleotides not matched to a gene: 5. Per the germline V gene, CDR1 is LGHNA and CDR2 is YNFKEQ. This CDR3 reads CASSQGTGPENTEAFF. The DNA of the CDR3 is TGTGCCAGCAGCCAAGGGACAGGGCCGGAGAACACTGAAGCTTTCTTT.

This chain links TRBV10-3 with TRBJ2-7, with D possibly being TRBD1 or TRBD2 (6 bases each). CDR1 and CDR2 from the germline V gene are ENHRY and SYGVKD. V was pared by 3 bases and J by 0 bases, with 18 bases between. CDR3 length equals 17 residues. CDR3: CAISDFDGGPSSYEQYF. As DNA, the CDR3 is TGTGCCATCAGTGATTTCGATGGGGGGCCTTCCTCCTACGAGCAGTACTTC.

The genes are TRBV7-9 and TRBJ2-2; D is uncertain. The germline V gene encodes CDR1 SEHNR and CDR2 FQNEAQ (reference sequence). The CDR3 loop spans 14 amino acids. Trimming left V 2 bases short and J 1 base short, with 5 bases between. CDR3 region: CASSLTQNTGELFF. CDR3 bases: TGTGCCAGCAGCTTAACGCAGAACACCGGGGAGCTGTTTTTT.